A selection of T cell receptor beta chains follows, all from one sample in a study of blood T cell repertoires in COVID-19. The data were produced by immunoSEQ multiplex PCR, yet TCRdb's version contains in-frame clones alone and is incomplete. The sample records 300,000 or so clones, 88% being singletons. Sequencing was performed on peripheral blood. The receptor source for this set is a woman aged 25 to 39 who had recovered from COVID-19. Both conserved end residues are part of each CDR3. Fields, in order: J gene, clone size, D gene, V gene, CDR3 DNA, CDR3 protein. D genes are given only for firm matches. The size entry is marked missing in some rows and otherwise reads once, few, many or a size class.

TRBJ2-3,.,TRBD2,TRBV10-1,TGCGCCGCCACGGGACTAGCGGAACCCACAGATACGCAGTATTTT,CAATGLAEPTDTQYF
TRBJ1-6,few,.,TRBV24-1,TGTGCCACCAGTGATAGCGGGGTTCATTCACCCCTCCACTTT,CATSDSGVHSPLHF
TRBJ2-5,.,.,TRBV5-1,TGCGCCAGCAGCCCCTCGGACAGCCTCCAAGAGACCCAGTACTTC,CASSPSDSLQETQYF
TRBJ2-7,.,.,TRBV28,TGTGCCAGCCGAGAACCCCTCCGGGGGTCCTACGAGCAGTACTTC,CASREPLRGSYEQYF
TRBJ1-1,.,.,TRBV18,TGTGCCAGCTCACTCGGAGGGGAGGCCACTGAAGCTTTCTTT,CASSLGGEATEAFF
TRBJ2-1,few,TRBD2,TRBV15,TGTGCCACTCAGTCTAGCGGGGAGTCCTACAATGAGCAGTTCTTC,CATQSSGESYNEQFF
TRBJ1-5,.,.,TRBV19,TGTGCCAGTAGGGACAGTCACAATCAGCCCCAGCATTTT,CASRDSHNQPQHF
TRBJ2-7,.,TRBD1,TRBV7-2,TGTGCCAGCAGCCCATACAGGGGGGTTCATTCCTACGAGCAGTACTTC,CASSPYRGVHSYEQYF
TRBJ2-1,.,TRBD2,TRBV6-6,TGTGCCAGCAGTCGACTAGCGGGGGGGAGTGAGCAGTTCTTC,CASSRLAGGSEQFF
TRBJ1-4,.,.,TRBV7-9,TGTGCCAGCAGCTTAGATAGTGCAACTAATGAAAAACTGTTTTTT,CASSLDSATNEKLFF
TRBJ1-2,.,.,TRBV9,TGTGCCAGCAGCTTAAGGACAGACGCTAACTATGGCTACACCTTC,CASSLRTDANYGYTF
TRBJ1-1,.,.,TRBV6-5,TGTGCCAGCAGTTACGAGGGCACTGAAGCTTTCTTT,CASSYEGTEAFF
TRBJ2-2,.,.,TRBV25-1,TGTGCCAGCAGAGTACAGGGGGAGCTGTTTTTT,CASRVQGELFF
TRBJ1-1,.,.,TRBV2,TGTGCCAGCAGTGCCCCGGGACTGGGGACGAACACTGAAGCTTTCTTT,CASSAPGLGTNTEAFF
TRBJ2-1,once,.,TRBV7-2,TGTGCCAGCAGCTTATCTTCGCAGGGGGGCAATGAGCAGTTCTTC,CASSLSSQGGNEQFF
TRBJ1-5,once,.,TRBV2,TGTGCCAGCAGTGCACAGAGTAGCAATCAGCCCCAGCATTTT,CASSAQSSNQPQHF
TRBJ1-6,.,.,TRBV12-3/TRBV12-4,TGTGCCAGCAGTTTTTCCAGGAATTCACCCCTCCACTTT,CASSFSRNSPLHF
TRBJ1-4,few,TRBD1,TRBV29-1,TGCAGCGGAACCCAGCTCATCGACAGGGGCTTAGAAAAACTGTTTTTT,CSGTQLIDRGLEKLFF
TRBJ1-5,.,.,TRBV6-1,TGTGCCAGCAGTGAAGGGCAGTCCAATCAGCCCCAGCATTTT,CASSEGQSNQPQHF
TRBJ2-5,.,.,TRBV5-4,TGTGCCAGCAGCTTGGCAGGAGGGCAAGAGACCCAGTACTTC,CASSLAGGQETQYF
TRBJ2-5,.,.,TRBV7-7,TGTGCCAGCAGCTTAGGGGGCCGAGAGACCCAGTACTTC,CASSLGGRETQYF
TRBJ1-2,.,.,TRBV28,TGTGCCAGCAGGGGGCTCGGACTATATGGCTACACCTTC,CASRGLGLYGYTF
TRBJ2-3,.,.,TRBV7-2,TGTGCCAGCAGCCCCGATACGGGTATGGATACGCAGTATTTT,CASSPDTGMDTQYF
TRBJ2-1,.,TRBD2,TRBV7-2,TGTGCCAGCAGCTTAGCGCGCGGGGGGGACCGCAATGAGCAGTTCTTC,CASSLARGGDRNEQFF
TRBJ1-3,.,.,TRBV6-6,TGTGCCAGCTGCACCAGGGGATCTGGAAACACCATATATTTT,CASCTRGSGNTIYF
TRBJ1-1,.,TRBD1,TRBV19,TGTGCCAGTAGTATAGCCCCAAACCTCGGGACAGGGATGAGGCGTAACACTGAAGCTTTCTTT,CASSIAPNLGTGMRRNTEAFF
TRBJ1-1,.,TRBD1,TRBV7-9,TGTGCCAGCAGCCTCGGACAGGTGCTCTTCTTT,CASSLGQVLFF
TRBJ2-5,.,.,TRBV15,TGTGCCACCAGCAGGGGCAGTAACCAAGAGACCCAGTACTTC,CATSRGSNQETQYF
TRBJ1-5,.,.,TRBV19,TGTGCCAGTATCGCAACAGGGAGGGGTCAGCCCCAGCATTTT,CASIATGRGQPQHF
TRBJ1-1,.,.,TRBV7-8,TGTGCCAGCAGCTTATGGGCAGGGTCGGACACTGAAGCTTTCTTT,CASSLWAGSDTEAFF
TRBJ2-5,.,TRBD2,TRBV9,TGTGCCAGCAGGGCAGGGACTAGGGTTGACGAGACCCAGTACTTC,CASRAGTRVDETQYF
TRBJ1-4,.,.,TRBV7-8,TGTGCCAGCAGCCCCGAGTTCGTGGCGGCGGAAAAACTGTTTTTT,CASSPEFVAAEKLFF
TRBJ1-5,.,TRBD1,TRBV24-1,TGTGCCACCCGATGCGATGTTAAGAGTGGACACCTACACAGGGGGAATCAGCCCCAGCATTTT,CATRCDVKSGHLHRGNQPQHF
TRBJ2-5,.,TRBD1,TRBV5-6,TGTGCCAGCAGCCTCCTTGGGGACAGGGCGGGAGAGACCCAGTACTTC,CASSLLGDRAGETQYF
TRBJ1-6,.,TRBD1,TRBV7-6,TGTGCCAGCAGCTTAGGCGGGACAGGGTATAATTCACCCCTCCACTTT,CASSLGGTGYNSPLHF
TRBJ1-1,.,.,TRBV2,TGTGCCAGGGAACAGGGCGTGAACACTGAAGCTTTCTTT,CAREQGVNTEAFF
TRBJ2-7,.,.,TRBV3-1/TRBV3-2,TGTGCCAGCAGCCCAAGGGGCCCCTGGGAGCAGTACTTC,CASSPRGPWEQYF
TRBJ2-7,.,.,TRBV19,TGTGCCAGCCCCCCGAGCAGGAGGGAGTGCTACGAGCAGTACTTC,CASPPSRRECYEQYF
TRBJ1-1,.,.,TRBV5-4,TGTGCCAGCAGCCCACAGGGTTCTTACACTGAAGCTTTCTTT,CASSPQGSYTEAFF
TRBJ1-5,.,.,TRBV7-9,TGTGCCAGCAGCCGGCGGAGGGAGGGTGACCAGCCCCAGCATTTT,CASSRRREGDQPQHF
TRBJ1-5,.,TRBD1,TRBV5-1,TGCGCCAGCAGCTCAGGGACAGGTTCGGATCAGCCCCAGCATTTT,CASSSGTGSDQPQHF
TRBJ1-2,.,.,TRBV5-6,TGTGCCAGCAGCTTCCAGGGGAACTATGGCTACACCTTC,CASSFQGNYGYTF